The rows below give T cell receptor beta chains drawn from one sample of a study of a mutant IDH1 vaccine in newly diagnosed glioma. Clones were sequenced by immunoSEQ multiplex PCR, and TCRdb holds only the in-frame ones, with some missing. Found here are some 66,000 clones, 84% of them singletons; the top ten hold about 4%. No antigen is known for these receptors. The specimen was PBMCs, collected from a glioma patient whose treatment included an IDH1 peptide vaccine. Every receptor here comes from a man aged 25-45 years with glioma. Each CDR3 is given with its conserved first and last residue. Size tells how often a clone was seen (once, few, many) or the class of an expanded clone, and some rows leave it out.

>TRBJ2-5|TRBV18|NA
CASSPLTVKETQYF
>TRBJ1-3|TRBV11-3|NA
CASSFSGNTIYF
>TRBJ1-6|TRBV5-1|NA
CASSLGGSPLHF
>TRBJ2-5|TRBV7-6|once
CASSPVYPGGETQYF
>TRBJ1-1|TRBV7-9|few
CASSLALEAFF
>NA|TRBV6-6|NA
CASSRRTGLYEQYF
>TRBJ1-5|TRBV25-1|NA
CASSEYLVNQPQHF
>TRBJ1-4|TRBV15|few
CATSLGEKLFF
>TRBJ2-3|TRBV5-1|once
CASMGQGVLRSPFGVSEDTQYF
>TRBJ1-1|TRBV5-4|NA
CASSLGKTGRAEAFF
>TRBJ1-2|TRBV5-1|once
CASFRTGTNYGYTF
>TRBJ1-5|TRBV21-1|NA
CASSSFVGGQPQHF
>TRBJ1-1|TRBV12-5|few
CASGKVGTEAFF